The clone carrying this TCR beta chain was detected a few times. Antigen unknown. The data stem from a study of T cells after yellow fever vaccination. Whole-study results and caveats: The bulk population could contribute abundant contaminating clonotypes to FACS-sorted repertoires. Most primary-vaccination clones recurred post-booster (more than 95% CD4, around 90% CD8).

Generation of TCR cDNA used 5'RACE template switching (which added a universal primer site and UMIs). Using its own MiXCR run on the 5' RACE reads, TCRdb lists one record per CDR3 protein. The repertoire holds about 340,000 distinct CDR3 sequences, with around 12% as singletons. This CDR3 is 14 amino acids long. Germline CDR1 MNHEY, CDR2 SVGAGI. V lost 6 bases and J lost 4, with 15 bases in between. This clonotype originated in a man in his late teens or twenties who received the YFV17D yellow fever vaccine. V gene TRBV6-5 combines with J gene TRBJ1-2, with D perhaps TRBD1 (5 bases). Sample: CD4+ T cells sorted from PBMCs, taken 15 days after the yellow fever booster vaccination. Here the CDR3 DNA reads TGTGCCAGCAGCCCGGGGGGTACCGGCTATGGCTACACCTTC. It specifies CASSPGGTGYGYTF.